This T cell receptor beta chain was identified during a study of T cells after yellow fever vaccination. This clonotype was seen repeatedly, ten times or more. Germline assignment: CDR1 SGHVS and CDR2 FNYEAQ. The CDR3 runs to 14 residues. The V gene lost 5 bases and the J gene lost 10 bases, with 18 bases spanning the gap. TCRdb independently ran MiXCR on the 5' RACE reads; one entry per CDR3 protein. The data contain 200,000 to 250,000 distinct CDR3 sequences, less than 3.5% of them singletons. The chain has TRBV7-6 and TRBJ1-5; D remains unclear. The receptor was isolated from a man in his late teens or twenties who received the YFV17D yellow fever vaccine. The input for sequencing was CD4+ T cells sorted from PBMCs, taken 10 days after the yellow fever booster vaccination. The DNA for the CDR3 is TGTGCCAGCAGCCCACCGGCTAGTGTAGAACCCCAGCATTTT. Its translation is CASSPPASVEPQHF.